This T cell receptor (beta chain) was observed in a study of blood T cell repertoires in COVID-19 (dated by TCRdb to about 2020). Background on the whole study: Samples from collaborators originated in the United States, Italy and Spain and spanned both the acute and convalescent phases of COVID-19. Nearly every sample came with metadata listing a de-identified subject ID, COVID-19 status, age in years and sex. Where HLA class I and class II types were available, the types were taken from metadata supplied by the sample provider, not from assay-based typing. The dataset comprised deeply sampled blood TCRbeta repertoires from subjects exposed to, actively infected with, or recovered from COVID-19. The material from the prospective study consisted of cDNA or gDNA derived from T cells, B-cell-depleted T cells, or PBMCs. Samples were obtained from the ongoing ImmuneRACE study (first 160 participants) and from about 1,300 subjects provided by 6 global collaborators. A freely available public database, intended as a resource for researchers studying the immune response to SARS-CoV-2, is where the repertoires were released. The paper's findings and limits, for the study overall: Clinical and demographic metadata were provided uncurated, with the amount varying by source and participant.

One collaborating source in Seattle enrolled patients while the patients were actively infected and followed the patients over time throughout the course of disease. Collaborating institutions collected whole blood in K2EDTA tubes following their own protocols. For TCRbeta analysis, collaborators shipped samples in one of three forms: frozen whole blood, isolated PBMCs, or DNA extracted from either of those sample types. Comment on this clone: Its antigen specificity is not known. Base qualities are not recorded, but no much larger clone differs from it by a single base.

TCRbeta CDR3 regions were amplified from genomic DNA by means of the immunoSEQ Assay, a bias-controlled multiplex PCR. The original methods were these. The number of nucleated cells in each sample was estimated from the amplification of reference gene primers within the assay. To quantify the absolute abundance of each unique TCRbeta CDR3 rearrangement, sequence reads were collapsed and filtered. For each sample, productive Simpson clonality was calculated as the square root of Simpson's diversity index across productive rearrangements. This immuneACCESS table, as held by TCRdb, lists in-frame sequences with V and J called but not all clones. Of the missing ones, under half trace to an unresolved V gene in checked studies; the others have no known cause. The DNA gave D and trimming, while V, J and clone size come from that table. In this sample the table shows around 290,000 clones, roughly 90% of which occur a single time. In total, the top ten clones hold roughly 14% of the sample.

There are 15 amino acids in the CDR3, from cysteine to phenylalanine inclusive. Just CDR3 DNA is preserved here, 45 bases in frame from base 1. The germline V gene encodes CDR1 SGHAT and CDR2 FQNNGV. V is pared back by 2 bases and J by 5 bases, with 14 bases lying between the germline termini. Sequencing was performed on peripheral blood. The chain joins TRBV11-2 to TRBJ2-3, with TRBD2 as a weak D call on 5 bases. The receptor was derived from a woman between 65 and 79 years old with COVID-19, enrolled during active disease. The CDR3 sequence is CASSLSGREIDTQYF. In nucleotide form, the sequence is TGTGCCAGCAGCTTATCGGGTAGGGAGATAGATACGCAGTATTTT.